This passage covers 10 T cell receptor beta chains from one sample sequenced in a study of T cell responses to AZD1222 COVID-19 vaccine. Clones were read by immunoSEQ multiplex PCR, and TCRdb kept only the in-frame ones, dropping some. This table holds about 59,000 clones, about 79% found once. Sequenced material: peripheral blood, taken on day 0 of AZD1222 vaccination. All receptors derive from an adult in good health.

This clone was detected a few times. The chain uses TRBV18 and TRBJ2-1; 9 nucleotides align to TRBD2. CDR1 KGHSH and CDR2 LQKENI come from the germline V gene. The trim removed 1 base at V and 7 bases at J, leaving 8 bases unmatched. This CDR3 spans 16 amino acids. In DNA form, the CDR3 reads TGTGCCAGCTCACCACAAAATAGCGGGAGTGGTAATGAGCAGTTCTTC. Its translation is CASSPQNSGSGNEQFF.

CDR3 DNA sequence: TGTGCCAGCAGTCCGTCCTCCCAAACAGGAAACTATGGCTACACCTTC. It translates to CASSPSSQTGNYGYTF. The V call is TRBV28, the J call TRBJ1-2; maybe TRBD1 (5 bases). Germline-derived CDR1 and CDR2 are MDHEN and SYDVKM. The CDR3 extends over 16 amino acids. V was pared by 5 bases and J by 2 bases, with 18 bases between.

This clone came up a few times. The J gene is TRBJ1-2, the V gene TRBV12-3 or TRBV12-4, with 9 bases fitting TRBD1. The CDR3 loop spans 12 amino acids. With V trimmed by 5 bases and J by 8 bases, 3 bases remained unmatched. This CDR3 is CASSATGGGYTF. CDR3 coding DNA: TGTGCCAGCAGTGCCACAGGGGGCGGCTACACCTTC.

The V and J genes are TRBV27 and TRBJ2-1; D is undetermined. The length of the CDR3 is 13 residues. Germline V lookup: CDR1 MNHEY, CDR2 SMNVEV (reference sequence). Trimming took off 3 bases at V and 3 bases at J, with 6 bases between the two ends. In DNA form, the CDR3 reads TGTGCCAGCAGTTTCGCTTTCTACAATGAGCAGTTCTTC. Translation: CASSFAFYNEQFF.

The chain employs TRBV30 and TRBJ2-1, with 12 bases identical to TRBD2. Losses at the gene ends were 1 base for V and 5 bases for J; bases not matched to a gene: 3. CDR1 and CDR2 (germline): GTSNPN, SVGIG (reference sequence). This CDR3 region has 15 residues. This chain's CDR3 is CAWSEGTSGHNEQFF. The CDR3 nucleotides are TGTGCCTGGAGTGAAGGGACTAGCGGGCACAATGAGCAGTTCTTC.

The CDR3: CASSPPGQFLPWYF. Here the CDR3 DNA reads TGTGCCAGCAGCCCCCCAGGGCAATTTCTGCCTTGGTACTTC. The chain recombines TRBV28 with TRBJ2-7, with D maybe TRBD1 (5 bases). Per the germline V gene, CDR1 is MDHEN and CDR2 is SYDVKM. The CDR3 is 14 amino acids. The V and J ends lost 6 bases and 12 bases respectively, with 24 bases between them.

This sequence joins TRBV7-3 and TRBJ2-2; D gene unclear. Looked up from germline, CDR1 is SGHTA and CDR2 is FQGTGA. Trimming took off 4 bases at V and 1 base at J, with 7 bases between the two ends. The CDR3 runs 14 residues. The CDR3 nucleotides read TGTGCCAGCAGCTCCAGCGTGAACACCGGGGAGCTGTTTTTT. Translating gives CASSSSVNTGELFF.

The chain combines TRBV28 with TRBJ2-4; D is unclear. This CDR3 contains 17 residues. V dropped 5 bases and J dropped 0 bases, with 17 bases sitting between them. Germline V lookup: CDR1 MDHEN, CDR2 SYDVKM. CDR3 DNA: TGTGCCAGCAGTGCCCCCTCTTCCGGTTTAGCCAAAAACATTCAGTACTTC. This gives the protein CASSAPSSGLAKNIQYF.

The chain recombines TRBV9 with TRBJ1-2; D might be TRBD1 (5 bases). With 2 bases removed from V and 8 bases from J, the gap between germline ends came to 16 bases. CDR3 length: 14 residues. The germline V gene encodes CDR1 SGDLS and CDR2 YYNGEE. The CDR3 DNA follows: TGTGCCAGCAGCGTCCAGGGAAGGAGTCAGGGCTACACCTTC. The encoded protein is CASSVQGRSQGYTF.

The chain joins TRBV5-1 to TRBJ2-7; D perhaps matches TRBD1 (5 bases). The CDR3 contains 14 residues. Germline values: CDR1 SGHRS, CDR2 YFSETQ. V was cut by 5 bases and J by 5 bases, with 17 bases left in between. Here the CDR3 DNA reads TGCGCCAGCAGTCGGATGGGGCAGGGAAACGAGCAGTACTTC. As protein: CASSRMGQGNEQYF.